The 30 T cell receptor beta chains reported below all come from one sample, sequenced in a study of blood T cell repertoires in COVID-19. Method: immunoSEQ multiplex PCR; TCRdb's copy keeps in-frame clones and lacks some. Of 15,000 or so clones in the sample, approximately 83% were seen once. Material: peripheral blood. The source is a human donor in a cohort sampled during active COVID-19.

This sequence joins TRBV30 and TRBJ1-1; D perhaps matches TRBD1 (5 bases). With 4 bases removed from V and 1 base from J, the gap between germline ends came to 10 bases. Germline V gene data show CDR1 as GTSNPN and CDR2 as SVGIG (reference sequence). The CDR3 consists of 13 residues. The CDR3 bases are TGTGCCTGGACGGGACTGACGAACACTGAAGCTTTCTTT. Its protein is CAWTGLTNTEAFF.

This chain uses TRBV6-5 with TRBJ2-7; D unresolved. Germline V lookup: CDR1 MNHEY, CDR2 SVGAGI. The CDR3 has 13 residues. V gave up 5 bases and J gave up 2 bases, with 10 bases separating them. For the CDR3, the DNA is TGTGCCAGCAGTAGACAACAAGCCTACGAGCAGTACTTC. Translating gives CASSRQQAYEQYF.

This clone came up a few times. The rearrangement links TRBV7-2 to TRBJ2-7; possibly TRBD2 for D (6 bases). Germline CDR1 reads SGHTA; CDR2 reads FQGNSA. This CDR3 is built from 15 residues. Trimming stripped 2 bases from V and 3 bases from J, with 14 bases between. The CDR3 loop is CASSLSGRLVYEQYF. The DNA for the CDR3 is TGTGCCAGCAGCTTAAGCGGGCGACTAGTCTACGAGCAGTACTTC.

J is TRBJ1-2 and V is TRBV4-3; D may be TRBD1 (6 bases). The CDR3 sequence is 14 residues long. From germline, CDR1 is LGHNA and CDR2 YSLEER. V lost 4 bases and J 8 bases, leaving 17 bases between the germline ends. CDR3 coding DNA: TGCGCCAGCAGCCTCAACATCCCTGGGGGCGGCTACACCTTC. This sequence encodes CASSLNIPGGGYTF.

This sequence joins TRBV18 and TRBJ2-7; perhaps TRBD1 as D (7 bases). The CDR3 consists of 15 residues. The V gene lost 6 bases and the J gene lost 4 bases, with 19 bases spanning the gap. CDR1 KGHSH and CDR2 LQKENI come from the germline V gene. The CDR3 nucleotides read TGTGCCAGCTCGTCAGGTGGCAGGGGGACTTACGAGCAGTACTTC. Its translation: CASSSGGRGTYEQYF.

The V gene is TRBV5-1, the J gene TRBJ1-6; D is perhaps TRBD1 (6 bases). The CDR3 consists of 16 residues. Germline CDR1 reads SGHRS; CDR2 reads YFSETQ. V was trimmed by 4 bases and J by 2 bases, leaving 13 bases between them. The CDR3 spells CASSPQGPPYNSPLHF. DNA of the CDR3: TGCGCCAGCAGCCCGCAGGGGCCTCCCTATAATTCACCCCTCCACTTT. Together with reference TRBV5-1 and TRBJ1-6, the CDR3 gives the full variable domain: KAGVTQTPRYLIKTRGQQVTLSCSPISGHRSVSWYQQTPGQGLQFLFEYFSETQRNKGNFPGRFSGRQFSNSRSEMNVSTLELGDSALYLCASSPQGPPYNSPLHFGNGTRLTVT.

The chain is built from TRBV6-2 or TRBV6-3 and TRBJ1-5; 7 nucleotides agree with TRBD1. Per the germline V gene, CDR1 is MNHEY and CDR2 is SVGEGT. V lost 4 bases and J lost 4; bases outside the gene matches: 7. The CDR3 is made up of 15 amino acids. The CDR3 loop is CASSSAGTENQPQHF. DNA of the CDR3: TGTGCCAGCAGTTCCGCCGGGACAGAGAATCAGCCCCAGCATTTT.

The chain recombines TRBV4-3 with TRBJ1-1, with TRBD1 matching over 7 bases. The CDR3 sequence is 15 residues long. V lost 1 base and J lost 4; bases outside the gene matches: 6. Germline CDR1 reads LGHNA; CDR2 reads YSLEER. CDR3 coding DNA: TGCGCCAGCAGCCAAGGTACAGGGGTGGGCACTGAAGCTTTCTTT. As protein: CASSQGTGVGTEAFF.

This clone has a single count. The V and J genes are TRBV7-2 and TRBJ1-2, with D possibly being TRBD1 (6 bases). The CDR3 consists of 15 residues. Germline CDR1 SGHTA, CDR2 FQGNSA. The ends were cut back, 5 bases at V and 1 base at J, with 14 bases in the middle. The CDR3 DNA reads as TGTGCCAGCAGCCCCAGGGGTCTCATTAACTATGGCTACACCTTC. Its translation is CASSPRGLINYGYTF. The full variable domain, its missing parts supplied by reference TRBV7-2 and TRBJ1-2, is GAGVSQSPSNKVTEKGKDVELRCDPISGHTALYWYRQSLGQGLEFLIYFQGNSAPDKSGLPSDRFSAERTGGSVSTLTIQRTQQEDSAVYLCASSPRGLINYGYTFGSGTRLTVV.

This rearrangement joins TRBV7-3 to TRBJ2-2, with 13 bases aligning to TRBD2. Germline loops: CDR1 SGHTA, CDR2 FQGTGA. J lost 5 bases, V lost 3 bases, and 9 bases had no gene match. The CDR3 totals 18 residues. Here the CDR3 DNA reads TGTGCCAGCAGCTTGAAAATCGGACTAGCGGGGGAAACCGGGGAGCTGTTTTTT. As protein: CASSLKIGLAGETGELFF.

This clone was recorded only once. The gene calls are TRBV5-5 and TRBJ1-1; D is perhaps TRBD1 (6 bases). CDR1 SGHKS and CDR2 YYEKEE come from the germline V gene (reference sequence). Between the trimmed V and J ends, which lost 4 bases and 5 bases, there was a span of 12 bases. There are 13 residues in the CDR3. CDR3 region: CASSRQARTEAFF. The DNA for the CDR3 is TGTGCCAGCAGCCGACAGGCGCGGACTGAAGCTTTCTTT.

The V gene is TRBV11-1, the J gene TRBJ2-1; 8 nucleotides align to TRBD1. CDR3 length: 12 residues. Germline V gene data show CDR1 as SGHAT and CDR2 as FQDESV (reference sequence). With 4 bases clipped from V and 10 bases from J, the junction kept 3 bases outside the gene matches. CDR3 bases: TGTGCCAGCAGCTCGGACAGGGAAGAGCAGTTCTTC. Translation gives CASSSDREEQFF.

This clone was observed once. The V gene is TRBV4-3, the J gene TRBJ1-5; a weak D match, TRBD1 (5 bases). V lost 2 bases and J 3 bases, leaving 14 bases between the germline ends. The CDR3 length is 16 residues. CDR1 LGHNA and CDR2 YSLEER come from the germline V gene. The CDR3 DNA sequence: TGCGCCAGCAGCCAACAAATCCAGGGCTACAATCAGCCCCAGCATTTT. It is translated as CASSQQIQGYNQPQHF.

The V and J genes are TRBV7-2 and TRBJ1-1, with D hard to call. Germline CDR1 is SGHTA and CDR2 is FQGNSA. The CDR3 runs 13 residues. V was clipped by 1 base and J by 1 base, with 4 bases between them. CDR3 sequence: CASSLGQNTEAFF. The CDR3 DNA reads TGTGCCAGCAGCTTAGGACAGAACACTGAAGCTTTCTTT.

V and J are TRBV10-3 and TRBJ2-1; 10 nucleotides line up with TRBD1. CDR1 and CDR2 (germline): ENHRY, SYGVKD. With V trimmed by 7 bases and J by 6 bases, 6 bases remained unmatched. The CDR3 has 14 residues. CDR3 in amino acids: CAITPGTGVNEQFF. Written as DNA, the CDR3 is TGTGCCATCACCCCCGGGACAGGGGTCAATGAGCAGTTCTTC.

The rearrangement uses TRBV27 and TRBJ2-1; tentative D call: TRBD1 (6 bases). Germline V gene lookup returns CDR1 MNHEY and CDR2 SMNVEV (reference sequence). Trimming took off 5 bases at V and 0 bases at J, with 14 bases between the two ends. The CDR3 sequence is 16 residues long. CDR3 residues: CASSPTGLSSYNEQFF. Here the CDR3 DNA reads TGTGCCAGCAGTCCCACAGGGCTTAGCTCCTACAATGAGCAGTTCTTC.

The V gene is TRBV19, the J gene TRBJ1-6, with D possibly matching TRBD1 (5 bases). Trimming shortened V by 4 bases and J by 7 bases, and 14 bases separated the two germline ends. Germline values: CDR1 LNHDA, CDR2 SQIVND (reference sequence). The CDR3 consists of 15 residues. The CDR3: CASSRPGTENSPLHF. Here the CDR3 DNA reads TGTGCCAGTAGTAGACCCGGGACTGAAAATTCACCCCTCCACTTT.

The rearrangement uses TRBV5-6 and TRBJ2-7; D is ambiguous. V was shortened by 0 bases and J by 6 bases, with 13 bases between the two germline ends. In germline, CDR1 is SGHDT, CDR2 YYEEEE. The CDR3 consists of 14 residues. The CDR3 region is CASSLGQVFGEQYF. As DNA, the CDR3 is TGTGCCAGCAGCTTGGGGCAGGTCTTCGGCGAGCAGTACTTC. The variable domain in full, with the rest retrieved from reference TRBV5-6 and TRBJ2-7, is DAGVTQSPTHLIKTRGQQVTLRCSPKSGHDTVSWYQQALGQGPQFIFQYYEEEERQRGNFPDRFSGHQFPNYSSELNVNALLLGDSALYLCASSLGQVFGEQYFGPGTRLTVT.

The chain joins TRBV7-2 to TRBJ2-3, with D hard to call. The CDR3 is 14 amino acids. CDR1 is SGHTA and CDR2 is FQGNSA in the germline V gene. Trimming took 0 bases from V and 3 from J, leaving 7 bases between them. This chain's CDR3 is CASSLAAATDTQYF. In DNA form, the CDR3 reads TGTGCCAGCAGCTTAGCGGCGGCAACAGATACGCAGTATTTT.

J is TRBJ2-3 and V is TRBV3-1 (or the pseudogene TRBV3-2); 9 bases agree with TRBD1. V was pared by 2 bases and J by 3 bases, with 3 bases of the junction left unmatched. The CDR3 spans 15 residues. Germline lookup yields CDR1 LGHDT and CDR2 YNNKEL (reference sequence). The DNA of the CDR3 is TGTGCCAGCAGCCAACACGACAGGGGGACAGATACGCAGTATTTT. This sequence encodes CASSQHDRGTDTQYF.

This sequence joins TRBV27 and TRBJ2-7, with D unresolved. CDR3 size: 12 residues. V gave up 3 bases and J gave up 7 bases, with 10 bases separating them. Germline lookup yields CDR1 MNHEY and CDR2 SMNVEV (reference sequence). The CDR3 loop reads CASSFPKEEQYF. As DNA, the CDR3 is TGTGCCAGCAGTTTCCCGAAGGAGGAGCAGTACTTC.

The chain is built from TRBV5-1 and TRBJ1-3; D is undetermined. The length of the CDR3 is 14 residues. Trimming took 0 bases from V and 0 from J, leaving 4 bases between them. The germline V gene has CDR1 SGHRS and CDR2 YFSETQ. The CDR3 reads CASSLGSSGNTIYF. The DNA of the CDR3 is TGCGCCAGCAGCTTGGGGAGCTCTGGAAACACCATATATTTT.

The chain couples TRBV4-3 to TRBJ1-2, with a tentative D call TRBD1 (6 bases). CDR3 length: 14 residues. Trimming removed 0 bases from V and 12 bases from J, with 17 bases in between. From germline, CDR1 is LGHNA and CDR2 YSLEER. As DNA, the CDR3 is TGCGCCAGCAGCCAAGATAGGGGCGGGGGGCGGAACACCTTC. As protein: CASSQDRGGGRNTF.

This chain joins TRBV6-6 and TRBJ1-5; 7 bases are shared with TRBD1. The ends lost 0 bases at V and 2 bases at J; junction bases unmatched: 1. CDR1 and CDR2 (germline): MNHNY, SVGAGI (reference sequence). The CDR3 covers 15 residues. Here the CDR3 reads CASSYSGGGNQPQHF. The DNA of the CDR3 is TGTGCCAGCAGTTACTCAGGGGGCGGCAATCAGCCCCAGCATTTT.

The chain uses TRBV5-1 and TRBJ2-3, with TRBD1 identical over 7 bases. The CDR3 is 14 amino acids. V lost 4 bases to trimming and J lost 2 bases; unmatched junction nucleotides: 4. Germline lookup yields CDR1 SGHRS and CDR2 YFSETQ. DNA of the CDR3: TGCGCCAGCAGCCAAGGGACAGCCACAGATACGCAGTATTTT. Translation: CASSQGTATDTQYF. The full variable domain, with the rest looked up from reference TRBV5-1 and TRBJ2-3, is KAGVTQTPRYLIKTRGQQVTLSCSPISGHRSVSWYQQTPGQGLQFLFEYFSETQRNKGNFPGRFSGRQFSNSRSEMNVSTLELGDSALYLCASSQGTATDTQYFGPGTRLTVL.

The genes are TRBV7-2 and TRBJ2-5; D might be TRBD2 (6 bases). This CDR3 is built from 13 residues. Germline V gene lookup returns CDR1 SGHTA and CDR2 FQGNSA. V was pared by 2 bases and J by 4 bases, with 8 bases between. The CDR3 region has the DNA TGTGCCAGCAGCTTATGGGGGGTAGAGACCCAGTACTTC. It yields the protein CASSLWGVETQYF.

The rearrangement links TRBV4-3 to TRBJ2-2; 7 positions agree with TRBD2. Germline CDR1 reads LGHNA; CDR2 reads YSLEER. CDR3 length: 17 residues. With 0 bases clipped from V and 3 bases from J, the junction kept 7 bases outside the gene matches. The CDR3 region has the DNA TGCGCCAGCAGCCAAGATCCCAGCGGGGCTTACACCGGGGAGCTGTTTTTT. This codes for CASSQDPSGAYTGELFF.

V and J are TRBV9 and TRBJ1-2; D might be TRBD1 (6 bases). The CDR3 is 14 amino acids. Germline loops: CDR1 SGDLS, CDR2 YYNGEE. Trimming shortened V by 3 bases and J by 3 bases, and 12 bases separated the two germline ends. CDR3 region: CASSDGQSYYGYTF. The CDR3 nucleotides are TGTGCCAGCAGCGATGGACAGTCCTACTATGGCTACACCTTC.

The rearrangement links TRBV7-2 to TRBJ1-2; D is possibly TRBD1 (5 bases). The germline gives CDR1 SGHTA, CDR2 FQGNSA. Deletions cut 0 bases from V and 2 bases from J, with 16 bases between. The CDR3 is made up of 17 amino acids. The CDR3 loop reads CASSLAAWSGLNYGYTF. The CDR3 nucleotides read TGTGCCAGCAGCTTAGCGGCCTGGTCAGGGCTAAACTATGGCTACACCTTC.

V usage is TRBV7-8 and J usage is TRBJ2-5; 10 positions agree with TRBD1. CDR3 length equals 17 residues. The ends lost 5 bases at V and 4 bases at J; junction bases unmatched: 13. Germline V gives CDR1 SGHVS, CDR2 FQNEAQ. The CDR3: CASSIHRDRGGGETQYF. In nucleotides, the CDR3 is TGTGCCAGCAGCATCCACCGGGACAGGGGCGGAGGAGAGACCCAGTACTTC.